This is a list of T cell receptor beta chains from one sample in a study of T cell repertoires in cytomegalovirus infection. What these receptors recognize is not known. TCRdb used MiXCR to reprocess the reads, holding one entry per CDR3 protein. The data contain some 500,000 distinct CDR3 sequences, approximately 40% of them singletons. The material was cultured PBMCs, obtained from culture after CMV antigen stimulation. Receptors originate from a human donor in good health (CMV status not recorded). Some clones in this sample may be carry-over from other donors' samples. The CDR3 runs from the conserved cysteine through the conserved F or W. The order of the fields is clone size, J gene, V gene, D gene, CDR3 protein, CDR3 DNA. The D gene is left open where the match is weak. Clone size is stated in some rows and not others, as once, few, many or a class when expanded.

>NA|TRBJ2-1|TRBV4-1|NA
CASSSARSPGASYNEQFF
TGCGCCAGCAGCTCTGCCCGGTCCCCAGGTGCCTCCTACAATGAGCAGTTCTTC
>NA|TRBJ1-1|TRBV20-1|NA
CSAEGAGDTEAFF
TGCAGTGCTGAGGGTGCAGGTGACACTGAAGCTTTCTTT
>few|TRBJ2-2|TRBV5-6|NA
CASSFWDTSGGELFF
TGTGCCAGCAGCTTTTGGGACACCTCAGGCGGGGAGCTGTTTTTT
>NA|TRBJ2-2|TRBV12-3/TRBV12-4|NA
CASRYGGNTGELFF
TGTGCCAGCAGATACGGGGGGAACACCGGGGAGCTGTTTTTT
>NA|TRBJ1-4|TRBV3-1|TRBD1
CASSPTGVNEKLFF
TGTGCCAGCAGTCCTACAGGGGTTAATGAAAAACTGTTTTTT
>NA|TRBJ2-2|TRBV7-8|NA
CASSPWAGELFF
TGTGCCAGCAGTCCCTGGGCTGGGGAGCTGTTTTTT
>few|TRBJ2-5|TRBV7-6|NA
CASSYAGTQYF
TGTGCCAGCAGCTACGCAGGGACCCAGTACTTC
>few|TRBJ1-1|TRBV6-8|TRBD1
CASSRQGSTEAFF
TGTGCCAGCAGTCGACAGGGGAGCACTGAAGCTTTCTTT
>few|TRBJ1-1|TRBV23-1|NA
CASSQLAGKNTEAFF
TGCGCCAGCAGTCAATTGGCAGGGAAGAACACTGAAGCTTTCTTT
>few|TRBJ2-1|TRBV12-3/TRBV12-4|NA
CASSFRGRGLKVSYNEQFF
TGTGCCAGCAGTTTTCGGGGCAGGGGCCTCAAGGTCTCCTACAATGAGCAGTTCTTC
>NA|TRBJ1-6|TRBV12-3/TRBV12-4|NA
CASSFGSNSPLHF
TGTGCCAGCAGTTTTGGGTCGAATTCACCCCTCCACTTT
>few|TRBJ2-7|TRBV12-3/TRBV12-4|TRBD2
CASSFRAGGPYEQYF
TGTGCCAGCAGTTTTAGAGCGGGGGGGCCCTACGAGCAGTACTTC
>NA|TRBJ2-5|TRBV5-1|TRBD1
CASSSGQAQETQYF
TGCGCCAGCAGCTCCGGACAGGCCCAAGAGACCCAGTACTTC
>NA|TRBJ2-1|TRBV11-2|TRBD2
CASSLRTSGSLYNEQFF
TGTGCCAGCAGCTTACGGACTAGCGGGAGTCTTTACAATGAGCAGTTCTTC
>few|TRBJ1-4|TRBV27|NA
CASSFKQGSNEKLFF
TGTGCCAGCAGTTTTAAACAGGGCTCTAATGAAAAACTGTTTTTT
>many|TRBJ2-5|TRBV7-2|NA
CASSLGGAGETQYF
TGTGCCAGCAGCTTAGGGGGGGCTGGGGAGACCCAGTACTTC
>few|TRBJ1-3|TRBV29-1|NA
CSVIGAFGNTIYF
TGCAGCGTTATCGGGGCTTTTGGAAACACCATATATTTT
>NA|TRBJ2-7|TRBV7-9|NA
CASGSSGSRSYEQYF
TGTGCCAGCGGGTCTAGTGGGTCTAGGTCCTACGAGCAGTACTTC
>few|TRBJ2-3|TRBV6-1|NA
CASSGPTDTQYF
TGTGCCAGCAGTGGGCCCACAGATACGCAGTATTTT